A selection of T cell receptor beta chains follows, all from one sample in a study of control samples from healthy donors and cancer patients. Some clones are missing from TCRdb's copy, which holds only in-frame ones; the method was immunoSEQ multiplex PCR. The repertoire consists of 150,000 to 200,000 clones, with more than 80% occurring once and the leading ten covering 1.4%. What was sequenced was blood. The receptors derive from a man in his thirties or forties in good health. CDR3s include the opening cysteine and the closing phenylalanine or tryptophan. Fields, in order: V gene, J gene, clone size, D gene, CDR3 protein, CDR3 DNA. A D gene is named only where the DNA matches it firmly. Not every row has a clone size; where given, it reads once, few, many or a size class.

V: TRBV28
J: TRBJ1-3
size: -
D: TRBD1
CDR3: CASSKPGQGAFSGNTIYF
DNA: TGTGCCAGTAGTAAACCGGGACAGGGGGCCTTCTCTGGAAACACCATATATTTT

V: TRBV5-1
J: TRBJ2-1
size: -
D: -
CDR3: CASSLALLSSYNEQFF
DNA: TGCGCCAGCAGCTTGGCCCTATTGAGCTCCTACAATGAGCAGTTCTTC

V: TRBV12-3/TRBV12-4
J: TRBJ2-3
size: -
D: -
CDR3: CASSFIDTQYF
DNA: TGTGCCAGCAGTTTCATAGATACGCAGTATTTT

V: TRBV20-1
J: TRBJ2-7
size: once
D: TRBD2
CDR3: CSASSTSGLYEQYF
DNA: TGCAGTGCTAGTAGCACTAGCGGTCTCTACGAGCAGTACTTC

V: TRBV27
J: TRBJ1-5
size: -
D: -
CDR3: CASGPDSLNQPQHF
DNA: TGTGCCAGCGGCCCGGACAGCCTCAATCAGCCCCAGCATTTT

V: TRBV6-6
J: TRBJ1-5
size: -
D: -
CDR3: CASSYTTDPQHF
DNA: TGTGCCAGCAGTTACACGACGGATCCCCAGCATTTT

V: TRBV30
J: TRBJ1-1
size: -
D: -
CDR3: CAWSVTLNTEAFF
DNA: TGTGCCTGGAGCGTGACTTTGAACACTGAAGCTTTCTTT

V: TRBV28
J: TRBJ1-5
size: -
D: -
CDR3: CASSPQWTVLNQPQHF
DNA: TGTGCCAGCAGTCCCCAATGGACAGTACTCAATCAGCCCCAGCATTTT

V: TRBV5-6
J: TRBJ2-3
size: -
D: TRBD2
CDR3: CASSSLVAGWGDTQYF
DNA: TGTGCCAGCAGCTCCCTGGTAGCGGGGTGGGGAGATACGCAGTATTTT

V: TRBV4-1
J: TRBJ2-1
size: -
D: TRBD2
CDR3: CASSPPGTSGKWRFNEQFF
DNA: TGCGCCAGCAGCCCCCCTGGGACTAGCGGGAAGTGGCGTTTCAATGAGCAGTTCTTC

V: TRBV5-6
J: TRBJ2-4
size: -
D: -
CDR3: CASSPPGTLAKNIQYF
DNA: TGTGCCAGCAGCCCCCCCGGGACTCTAGCCAAAAACATTCAGTACTTC

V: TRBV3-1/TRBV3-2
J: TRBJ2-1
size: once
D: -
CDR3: CACSQEGGSYNEQFF
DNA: TGTGCCTGCAGCCAAGAAGGGGGCTCCTACAATGAGCAGTTCTTC

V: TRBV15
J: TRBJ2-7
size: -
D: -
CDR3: CATSTRNSYEQYF
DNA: TGTGCCACCAGCACGCGGAATTCCTACGAGCAGTACTTC

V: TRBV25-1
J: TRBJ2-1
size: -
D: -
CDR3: CASSGYNEQFF
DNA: TGTGCCAGCAGTGGGTACAATGAGCAGTTCTTC

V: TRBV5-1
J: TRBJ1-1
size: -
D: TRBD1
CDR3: CASSVRGGTGNTEAFF
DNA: TGCGCCAGCAGCGTTAGGGGCGGGACAGGGAACACTGAAGCTTTCTTT

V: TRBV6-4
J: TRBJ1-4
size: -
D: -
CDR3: CASRRTFATNEKLFF
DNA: TGTGCCAGCAGGCGGACCTTTGCAACTAATGAAAAACTGTTTTTT

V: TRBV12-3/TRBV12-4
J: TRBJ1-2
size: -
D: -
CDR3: CASSFRQGYGYTF
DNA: TGTGCCAGCAGTTTTCGGCAGGGTTATGGCTACACCTTC

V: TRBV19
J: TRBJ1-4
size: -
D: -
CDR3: CASSIIGISNEKLFF
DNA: TGTGCCAGTAGTATAATAGGGATCTCTAATGAAAAACTGTTTTTT

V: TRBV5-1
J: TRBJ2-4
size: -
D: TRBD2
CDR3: CASSLLSGRENIQYF
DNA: TGCGCCAGCAGCTTGTTGTCAGGGAGGGAAAACATTCAGTACTTC

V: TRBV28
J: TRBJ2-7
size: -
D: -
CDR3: CASTDGGRSSYEQYF
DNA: TGTGCCAGCACGGATGGCGGTCGATCCTCCTACGAGCAGTACTTC

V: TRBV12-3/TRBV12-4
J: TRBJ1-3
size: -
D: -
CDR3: CASSSAGLSTIYF
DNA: TGTGCCAGCAGTTCGGCGGGGCTAAGCACCATATATTTT

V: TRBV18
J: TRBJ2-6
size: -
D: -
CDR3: CASSLSRGANVLTF
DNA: TGTGCCAGCTCATTATCGCGGGGGGCCAACGTCCTGACTTTC

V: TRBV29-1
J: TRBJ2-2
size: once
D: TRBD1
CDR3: CSGQQGADTGELFF
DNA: TGCAGCGGTCAACAGGGGGCCGACACCGGGGAGCTGTTTTTT

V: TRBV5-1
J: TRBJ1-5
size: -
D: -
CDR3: CASSLKGGEVQPQHF
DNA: TGCGCCAGCAGCTTGAAGGGGGGTGAGGTTCAGCCCCAGCATTTT

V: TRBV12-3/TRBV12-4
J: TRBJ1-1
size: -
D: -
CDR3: CASSRGRKTEAFF
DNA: TGTGCCAGCAGCCGGGGACGGAAGACTGAAGCTTTCTTT

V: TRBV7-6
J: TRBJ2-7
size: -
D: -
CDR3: CASSPLPGTRVYEQYF
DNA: TGTGCCAGCAGCCCGCTCCCGGGGACCAGGGTGTACGAGCAGTACTTC

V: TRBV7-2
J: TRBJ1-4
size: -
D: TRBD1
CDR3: CASSLDRGREKLFF
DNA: TGTGCCAGCAGCTTAGACAGGGGTCGCGAAAAACTGTTTTTT

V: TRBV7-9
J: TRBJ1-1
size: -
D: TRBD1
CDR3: CASSARQGSNTEAFF
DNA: TGTGCCAGCAGCGCCCGACAGGGTTCAAACACTGAAGCTTTCTTT

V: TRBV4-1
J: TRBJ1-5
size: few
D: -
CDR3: CASGSGISNQPQHF
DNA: TGCGCCAGCGGTTCAGGGATTAGCAATCAGCCCCAGCATTTT

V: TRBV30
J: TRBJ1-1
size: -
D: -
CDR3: CAWSVPGGRTEAFF
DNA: TGTGCCTGGAGTGTACCGGGGGGTAGGACTGAAGCTTTCTTT